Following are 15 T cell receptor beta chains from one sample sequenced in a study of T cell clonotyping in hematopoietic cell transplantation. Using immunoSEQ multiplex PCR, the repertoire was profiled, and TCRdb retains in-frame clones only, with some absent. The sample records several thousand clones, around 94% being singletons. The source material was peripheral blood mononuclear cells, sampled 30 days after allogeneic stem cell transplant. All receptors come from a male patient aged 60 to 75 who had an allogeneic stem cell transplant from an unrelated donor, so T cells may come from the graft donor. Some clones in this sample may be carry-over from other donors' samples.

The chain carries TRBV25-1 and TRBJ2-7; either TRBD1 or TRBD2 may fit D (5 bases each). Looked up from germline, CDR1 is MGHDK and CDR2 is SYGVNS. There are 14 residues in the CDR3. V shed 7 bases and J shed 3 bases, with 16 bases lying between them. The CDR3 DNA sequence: TGTGCCAGCACTGCACGGGACGCGCTCTACGAGCAGTACTTC. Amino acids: CASTARDALYEQYF.

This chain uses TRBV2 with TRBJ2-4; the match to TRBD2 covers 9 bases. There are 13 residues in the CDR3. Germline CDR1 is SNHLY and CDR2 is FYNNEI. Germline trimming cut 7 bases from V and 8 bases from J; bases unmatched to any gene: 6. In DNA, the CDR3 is TGTGCCAGCAATGGATTAGCGGGAGACATTCAGTACTTC. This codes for CASNGLAGDIQYF.

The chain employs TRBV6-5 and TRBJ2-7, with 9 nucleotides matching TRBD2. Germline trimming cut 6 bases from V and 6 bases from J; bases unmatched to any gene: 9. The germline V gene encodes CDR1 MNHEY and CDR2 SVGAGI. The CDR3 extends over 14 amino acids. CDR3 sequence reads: CASRPLAGDSEQYF. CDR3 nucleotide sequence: TGTGCCAGCAGACCTTTAGCGGGAGACAGCGAGCAGTACTTC.

CDR3 protein: CASSLARVDSNQPQHF. The CDR3 bases are TGCGCCAGCAGCTTGGCCCGGGTGGATAGCAATCAGCCCCAGCATTTT. This chain joins TRBV5-1 and TRBJ1-5; the D is unclear. The germline V gene has CDR1 SGHRS and CDR2 YFSETQ. The CDR3 is made up of 16 amino acids. V was clipped by 0 bases and J by 0 bases, with 10 bases between them.

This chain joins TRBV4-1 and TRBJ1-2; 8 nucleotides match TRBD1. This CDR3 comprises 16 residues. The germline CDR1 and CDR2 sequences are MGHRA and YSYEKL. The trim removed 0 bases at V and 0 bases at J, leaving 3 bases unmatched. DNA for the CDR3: TGCGCCAGCAGCCAAGATGGGACAGGCGCTAACTATGGCTACACCTTC. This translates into CASSQDGTGANYGYTF.

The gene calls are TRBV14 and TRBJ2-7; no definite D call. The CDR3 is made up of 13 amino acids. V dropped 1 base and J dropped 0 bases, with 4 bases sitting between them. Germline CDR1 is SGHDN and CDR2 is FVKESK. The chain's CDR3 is CASSQGSSYEQYF. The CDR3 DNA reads TGTGCCAGCAGCCAAGGCAGCTCCTACGAGCAGTACTTC.

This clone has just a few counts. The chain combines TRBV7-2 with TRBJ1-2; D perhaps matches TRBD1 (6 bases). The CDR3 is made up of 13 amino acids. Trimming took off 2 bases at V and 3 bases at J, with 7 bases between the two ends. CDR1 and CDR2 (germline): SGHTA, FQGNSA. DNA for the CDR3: TGTGCCAGCAGCTTATCAGGGGACTATGGCTACACCTTC. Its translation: CASSLSGDYGYTF.

The CDR3 DNA sequence: TGTGCCAGCAGTTACACGGGGGCGGATCCCTATGGCTACACCTTC. Protein sequence: CASSYTGADPYGYTF. The chain joins TRBV6-5 to TRBJ1-2; weak D call: TRBD1 (6 bases). CDR1 is MNHEY and CDR2 is SVGAGI in the germline V gene. The CDR3 covers 15 residues. V lost 2 bases, J lost 4 bases, and 14 bases lay in between.

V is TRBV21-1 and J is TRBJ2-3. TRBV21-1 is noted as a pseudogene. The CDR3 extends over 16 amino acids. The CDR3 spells CASSKALFCSTDTQYF. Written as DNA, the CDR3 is TGTGCCAGCAGCAAAGCGCTTTTTTGTAGCACAGATACGCAGTATTTT.

Here the CDR3 DNA reads TGTGCCAGCTCACCCTACTTCGCAGATACGCAGTATTTT. As protein: CASSPYFADTQYF. The rearrangement joins TRBV18 to TRBJ2-3; D ambiguous. V was cut by 3 bases and J by 4 bases, with 8 bases left in between. Germline V gene lookup returns CDR1 KGHSH and CDR2 LQKENI. The CDR3 extends over 13 amino acids.

The chain's CDR3 is CASSHRDSMNTEAFF. CDR3 nucleotide sequence: TGTGCCAGCAGCCACCGGGACAGCATGAACACTGAAGCTTTCTTT. The chain joins TRBV7-9 to TRBJ1-1; 7 bases map to TRBD1. Germline assignment: CDR1 SEHNR and CDR2 FQNEAQ (reference sequence). V was clipped by 5 bases and J by 0 bases; unmatched bases: 6. This CDR3 is 15 amino acids long.

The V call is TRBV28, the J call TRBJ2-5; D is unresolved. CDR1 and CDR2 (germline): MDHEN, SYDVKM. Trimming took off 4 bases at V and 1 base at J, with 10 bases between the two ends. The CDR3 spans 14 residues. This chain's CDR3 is CASSSPIFQETQYF. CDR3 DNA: TGTGCCAGCAGTTCCCCCATATTCCAAGAGACCCAGTACTTC. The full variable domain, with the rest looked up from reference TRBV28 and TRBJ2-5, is DVKVTQSSRYLVKRTGEKVFLECVQDMDHENMFWYRQDPGLGLRLIYFSYDVKMKEKGDIPEGYSVSREKKERFSLILESASTNQTSMYLCASSSPIFQETQYFGPGTRLLVL.

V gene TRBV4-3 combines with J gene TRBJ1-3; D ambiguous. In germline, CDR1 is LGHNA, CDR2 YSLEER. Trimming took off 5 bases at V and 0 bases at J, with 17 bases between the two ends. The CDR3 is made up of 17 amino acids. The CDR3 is CASSVGVGSTSGNTIYF. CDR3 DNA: TGCGCCAGCAGCGTTGGTGTGGGCTCGACCTCTGGAAACACCATATATTTT.

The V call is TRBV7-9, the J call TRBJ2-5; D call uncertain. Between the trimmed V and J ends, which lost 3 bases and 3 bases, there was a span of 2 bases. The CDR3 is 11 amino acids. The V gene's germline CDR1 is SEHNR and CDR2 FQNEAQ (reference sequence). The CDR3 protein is CASSFKETQYF. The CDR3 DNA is TGTGCCAGCAGCTTTAAAGAGACCCAGTACTTC.

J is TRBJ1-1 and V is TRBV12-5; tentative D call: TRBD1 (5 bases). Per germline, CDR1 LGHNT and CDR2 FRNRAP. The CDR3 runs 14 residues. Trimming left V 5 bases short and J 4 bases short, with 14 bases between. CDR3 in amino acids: CASGPPGGGTEAFF. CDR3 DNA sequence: TGTGCTAGTGGTCCCCCCGGGGGGGGCACTGAAGCTTTCTTT.